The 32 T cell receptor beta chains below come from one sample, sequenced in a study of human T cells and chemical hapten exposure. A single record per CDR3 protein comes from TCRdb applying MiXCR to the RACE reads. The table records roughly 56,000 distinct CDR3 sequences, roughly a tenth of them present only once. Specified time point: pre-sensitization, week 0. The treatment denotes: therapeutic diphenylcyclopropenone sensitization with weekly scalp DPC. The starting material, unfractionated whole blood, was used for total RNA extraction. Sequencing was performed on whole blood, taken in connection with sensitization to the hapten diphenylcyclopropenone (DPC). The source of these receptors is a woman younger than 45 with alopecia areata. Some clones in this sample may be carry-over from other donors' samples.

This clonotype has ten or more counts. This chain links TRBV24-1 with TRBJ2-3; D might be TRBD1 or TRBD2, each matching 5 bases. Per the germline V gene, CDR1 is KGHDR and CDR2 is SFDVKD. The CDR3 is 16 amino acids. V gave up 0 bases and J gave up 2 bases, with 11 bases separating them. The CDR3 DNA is TGTGCCACCAGTGATTTGGAGGGGTTCCACACAGATACGCAGTATTTT. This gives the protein CATSDLEGFHTDTQYF.

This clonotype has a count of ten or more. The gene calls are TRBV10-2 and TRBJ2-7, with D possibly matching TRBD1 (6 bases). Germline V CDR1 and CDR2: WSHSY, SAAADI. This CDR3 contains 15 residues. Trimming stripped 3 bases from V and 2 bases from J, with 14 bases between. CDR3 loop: CASSDRNRVPYEQYF. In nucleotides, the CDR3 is TGCGCCAGCAGTGACCGGAACAGGGTTCCCTACGAGCAGTACTTC.

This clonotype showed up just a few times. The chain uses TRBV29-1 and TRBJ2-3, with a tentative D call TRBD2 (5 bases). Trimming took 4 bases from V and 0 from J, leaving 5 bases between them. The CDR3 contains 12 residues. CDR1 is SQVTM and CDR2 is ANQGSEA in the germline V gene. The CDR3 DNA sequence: TGCAGCGTTGGGGAGAGCACAGATACGCAGTATTTT. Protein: CSVGESTDTQYF.

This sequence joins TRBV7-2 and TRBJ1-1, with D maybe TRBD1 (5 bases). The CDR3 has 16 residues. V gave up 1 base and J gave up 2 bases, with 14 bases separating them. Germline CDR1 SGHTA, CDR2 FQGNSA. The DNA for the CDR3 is TGTGCCAGCAGCTTAGAATCTCGACAGATAAACACTGAAGCTTTCTTT. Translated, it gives CASSLESRQINTEAFF.

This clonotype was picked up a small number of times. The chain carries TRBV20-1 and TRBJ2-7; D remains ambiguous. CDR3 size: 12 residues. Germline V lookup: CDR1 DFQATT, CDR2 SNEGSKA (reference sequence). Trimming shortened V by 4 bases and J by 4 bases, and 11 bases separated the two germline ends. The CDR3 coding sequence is TGCAGTGCTAATTCCCCCCCTTACGAGCAGTACTTC. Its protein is CSANSPPYEQYF.

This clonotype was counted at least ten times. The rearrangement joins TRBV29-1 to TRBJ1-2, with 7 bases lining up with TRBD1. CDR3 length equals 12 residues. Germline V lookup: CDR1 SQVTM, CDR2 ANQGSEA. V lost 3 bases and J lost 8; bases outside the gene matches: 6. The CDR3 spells CSVDVSGGGYTF. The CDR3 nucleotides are TGCAGCGTTGACGTCTCAGGGGGAGGCTACACCTTC.

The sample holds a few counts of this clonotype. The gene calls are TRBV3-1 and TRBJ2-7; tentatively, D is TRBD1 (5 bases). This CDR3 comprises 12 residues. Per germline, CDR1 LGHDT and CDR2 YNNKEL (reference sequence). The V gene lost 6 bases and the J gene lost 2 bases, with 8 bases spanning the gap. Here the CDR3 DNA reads TGTGCCAGCAGTCGGACACCCTACGAGCAGTACTTC. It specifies CASSRTPYEQYF.

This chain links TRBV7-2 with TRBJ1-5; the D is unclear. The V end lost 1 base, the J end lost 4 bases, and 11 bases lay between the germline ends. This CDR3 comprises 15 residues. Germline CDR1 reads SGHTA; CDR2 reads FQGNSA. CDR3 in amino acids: CASSLETTLNQPQHF. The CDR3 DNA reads TGTGCCAGCAGCTTAGAGACGACACTTAATCAGCCCCAGCATTTT. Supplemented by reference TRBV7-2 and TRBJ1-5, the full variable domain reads GAGVSQSPSNKVTEKGKDVELRCDPISGHTALYWYRQSLGQGLEFLIYFQGNSAPDKSGLPSDRFSAERTGGSVSTLTIQRTQQEDSAVYLCASSLETTLNQPQHFGDGTRLSIL.

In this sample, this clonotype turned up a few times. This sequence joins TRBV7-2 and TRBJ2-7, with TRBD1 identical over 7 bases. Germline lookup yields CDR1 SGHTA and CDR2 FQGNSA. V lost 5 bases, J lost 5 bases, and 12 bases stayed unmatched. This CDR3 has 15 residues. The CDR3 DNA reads TGTGCCAGCAGCGTACGGGCAGGGGGTTGCCACGAGCAGTACTTC. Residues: CASSVRAGGCHEQYF.

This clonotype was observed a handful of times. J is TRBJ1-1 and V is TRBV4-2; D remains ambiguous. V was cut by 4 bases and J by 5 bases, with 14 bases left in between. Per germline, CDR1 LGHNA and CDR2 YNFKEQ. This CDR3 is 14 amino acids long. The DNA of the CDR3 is TGTGCCAGCAGCCCGAGGGCCTTTGGGACTGAAGCTTTCTTT. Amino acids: CASSPRAFGTEAFF.

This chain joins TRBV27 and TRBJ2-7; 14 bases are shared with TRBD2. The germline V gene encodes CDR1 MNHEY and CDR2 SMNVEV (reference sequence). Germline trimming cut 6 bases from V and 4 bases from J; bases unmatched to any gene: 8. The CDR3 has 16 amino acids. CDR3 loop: CASSLSGLAGGYEQYF. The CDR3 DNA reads TGTGCCAGCAGCCTATCAGGACTAGCGGGGGGATACGAGCAGTACTTC.

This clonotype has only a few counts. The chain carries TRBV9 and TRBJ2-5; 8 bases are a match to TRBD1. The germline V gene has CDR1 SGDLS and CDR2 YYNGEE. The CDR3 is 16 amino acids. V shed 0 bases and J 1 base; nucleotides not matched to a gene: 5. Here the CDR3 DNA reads TGTGCCAGCAGCGTAGGGACAGGGATGGCCCAAGAGACCCAGTACTTC. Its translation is CASSVGTGMAQETQYF.

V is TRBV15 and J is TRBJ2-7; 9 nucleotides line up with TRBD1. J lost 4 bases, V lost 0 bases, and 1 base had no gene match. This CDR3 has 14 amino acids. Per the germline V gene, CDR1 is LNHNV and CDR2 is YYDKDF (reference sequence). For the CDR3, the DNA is TGTGCCACCAGCAGAGAGGGACAGGGATACGAGCAGTACTTC. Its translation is CATSREGQGYEQYF.

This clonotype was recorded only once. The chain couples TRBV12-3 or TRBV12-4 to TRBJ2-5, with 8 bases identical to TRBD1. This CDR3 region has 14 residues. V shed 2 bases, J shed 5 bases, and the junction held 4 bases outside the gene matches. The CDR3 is CASSLQGASETQYF. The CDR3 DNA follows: TGTGCCAGCAGTTTACAGGGGGCCAGCGAGACCCAGTACTTC.

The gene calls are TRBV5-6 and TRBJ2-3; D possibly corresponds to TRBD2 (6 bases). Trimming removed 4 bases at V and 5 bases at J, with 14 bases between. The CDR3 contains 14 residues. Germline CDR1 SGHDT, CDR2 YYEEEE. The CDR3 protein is CASSLTGEVDTQYF. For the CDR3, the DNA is TGTGCCAGCAGCCTTACCGGGGAGGTAGATACGCAGTATTTT.

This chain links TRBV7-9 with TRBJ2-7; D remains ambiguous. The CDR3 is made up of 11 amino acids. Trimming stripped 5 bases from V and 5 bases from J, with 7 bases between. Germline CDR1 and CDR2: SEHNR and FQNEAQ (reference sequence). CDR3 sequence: CASSPRDEQYF. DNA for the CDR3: TGTGCCAGCAGCCCCCGGGACGAGCAGTACTTC.

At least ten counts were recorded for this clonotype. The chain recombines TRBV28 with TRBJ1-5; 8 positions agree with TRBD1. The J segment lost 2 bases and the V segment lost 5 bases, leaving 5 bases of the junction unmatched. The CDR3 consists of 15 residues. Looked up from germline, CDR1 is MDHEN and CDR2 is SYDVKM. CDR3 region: CASSQPGQGNQPQHF. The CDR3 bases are TGTGCCAGCAGTCAACCGGGACAGGGCAATCAGCCCCAGCATTTT.

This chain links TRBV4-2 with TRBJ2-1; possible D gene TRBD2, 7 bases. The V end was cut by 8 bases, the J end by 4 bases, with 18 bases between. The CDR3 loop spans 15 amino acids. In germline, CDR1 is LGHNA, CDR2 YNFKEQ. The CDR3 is CASEKGGGPYNEQFF. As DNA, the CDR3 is TGTGCCAGCGAAAAAGGGGGGGGGCCTTACAATGAGCAGTTCTTC.

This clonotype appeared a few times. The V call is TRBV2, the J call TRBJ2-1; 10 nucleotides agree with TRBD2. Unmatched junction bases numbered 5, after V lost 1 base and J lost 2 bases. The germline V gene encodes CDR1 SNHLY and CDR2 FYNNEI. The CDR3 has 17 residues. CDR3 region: CASSEGRAGGPYNEQFF. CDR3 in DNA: TGTGCCAGCAGTGAAGGACGAGCGGGGGGGCCCTACAATGAGCAGTTCTTC.

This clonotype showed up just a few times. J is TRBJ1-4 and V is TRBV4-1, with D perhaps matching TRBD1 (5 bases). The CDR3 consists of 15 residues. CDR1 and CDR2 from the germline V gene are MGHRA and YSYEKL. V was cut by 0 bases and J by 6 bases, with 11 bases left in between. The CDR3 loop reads CASSQDWDRDEKLFF. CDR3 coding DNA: TGCGCCAGCAGCCAAGATTGGGACCGAGATGAAAAACTGTTTTTT.

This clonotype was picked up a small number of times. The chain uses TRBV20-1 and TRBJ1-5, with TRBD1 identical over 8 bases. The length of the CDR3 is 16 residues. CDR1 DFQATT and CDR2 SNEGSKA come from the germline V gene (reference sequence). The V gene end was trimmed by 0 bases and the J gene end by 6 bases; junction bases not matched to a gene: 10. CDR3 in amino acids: CSARDWRQGSFQPQHF. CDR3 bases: TGCAGTGCTAGAGATTGGAGACAGGGGAGTTTTCAGCCCCAGCATTTT.

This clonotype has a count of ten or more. The chain's CDR3 is CASSYGGQETQYF. CDR3 DNA sequence: TGTGCCAGCAGTTACGGGGGACAAGAGACCCAGTACTTC. The rearrangement links TRBV6-2 or TRBV6-3 to TRBJ2-5; D may correspond to TRBD1 or TRBD2 (5 bases each). Germline V gene lookup returns CDR1 MNHEY and CDR2 SVGEGT. The CDR3 extends over 13 amino acids. With 2 bases removed from V and 2 bases from J, the gap between germline ends came to 6 bases.

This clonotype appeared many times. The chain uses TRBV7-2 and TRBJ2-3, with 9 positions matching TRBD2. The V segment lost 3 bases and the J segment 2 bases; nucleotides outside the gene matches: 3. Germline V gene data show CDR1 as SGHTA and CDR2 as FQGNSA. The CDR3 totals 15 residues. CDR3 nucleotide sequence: TGTGCCAGCAGCTTTCTAGCGGGGCTCACAGATACGCAGTATTTT. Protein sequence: CASSFLAGLTDTQYF.

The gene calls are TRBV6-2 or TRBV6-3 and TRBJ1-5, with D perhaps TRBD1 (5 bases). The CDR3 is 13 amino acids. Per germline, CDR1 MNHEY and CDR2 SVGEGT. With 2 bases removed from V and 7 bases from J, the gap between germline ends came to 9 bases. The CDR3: CASSYDRDQPQHF. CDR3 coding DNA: TGTGCCAGCAGTTACGATAGGGACCAGCCCCAGCATTTT.

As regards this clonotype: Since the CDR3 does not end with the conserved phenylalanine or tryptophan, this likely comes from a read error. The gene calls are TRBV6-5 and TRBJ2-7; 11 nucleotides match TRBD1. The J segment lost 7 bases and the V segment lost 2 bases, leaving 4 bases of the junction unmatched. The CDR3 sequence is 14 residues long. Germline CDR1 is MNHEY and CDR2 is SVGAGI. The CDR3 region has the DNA TGTGCCAGCAGTTACGGACAGGGGGCGCGGGAGCAGTACTTA. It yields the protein CASSYGQGAREQYL.

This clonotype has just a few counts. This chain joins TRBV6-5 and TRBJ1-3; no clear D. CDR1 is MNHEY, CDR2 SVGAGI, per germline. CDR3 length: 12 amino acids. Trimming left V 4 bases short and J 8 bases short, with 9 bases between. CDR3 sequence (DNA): TGTGCCAGCAGTTCTCCCTGGGACACCATATATTTT. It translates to CASSSPWDTIYF.

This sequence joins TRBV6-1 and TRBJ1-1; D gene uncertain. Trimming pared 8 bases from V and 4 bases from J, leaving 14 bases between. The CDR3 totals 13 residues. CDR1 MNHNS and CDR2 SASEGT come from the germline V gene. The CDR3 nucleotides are TGTGCCAGCGGTGCGCTTTGGGGCACTGAAGCTTTCTTT. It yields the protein CASGALWGTEAFF.

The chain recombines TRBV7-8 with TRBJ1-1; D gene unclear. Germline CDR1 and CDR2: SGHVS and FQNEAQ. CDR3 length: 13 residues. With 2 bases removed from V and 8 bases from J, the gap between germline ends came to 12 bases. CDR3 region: CASSLYASIEAFF. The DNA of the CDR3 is TGTGCCAGCAGCTTATATGCGTCAATCGAAGCTTTCTTT.

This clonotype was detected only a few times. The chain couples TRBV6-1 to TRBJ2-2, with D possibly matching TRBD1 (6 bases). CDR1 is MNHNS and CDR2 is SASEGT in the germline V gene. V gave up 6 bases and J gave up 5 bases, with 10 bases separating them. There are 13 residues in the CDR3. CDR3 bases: TGTGCCAGCAGGAATACAGGGACCGGGGAGCTGTTTTTT. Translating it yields CASRNTGTGELFF.

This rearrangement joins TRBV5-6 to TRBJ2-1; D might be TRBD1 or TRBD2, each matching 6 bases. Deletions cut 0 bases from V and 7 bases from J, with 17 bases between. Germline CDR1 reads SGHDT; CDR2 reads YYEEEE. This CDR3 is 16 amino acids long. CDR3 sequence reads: CASSLGRGPVRNEQFF. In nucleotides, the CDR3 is TGTGCCAGCAGCTTGGGCCGGGGGCCCGTGAGGAATGAGCAGTTCTTC.

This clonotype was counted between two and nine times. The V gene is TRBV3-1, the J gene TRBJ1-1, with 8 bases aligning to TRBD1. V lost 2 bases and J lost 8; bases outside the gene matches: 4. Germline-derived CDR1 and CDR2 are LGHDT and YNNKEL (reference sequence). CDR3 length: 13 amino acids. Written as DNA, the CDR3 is TGTGCCAGCAGCCAAAACAGGGGGTCAGAAGCTTTCTTT. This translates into CASSQNRGSEAFF.

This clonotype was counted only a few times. The DNA of the CDR3 is TGTGCCAGCAGCTTCGGTCTAGCGGGGAGGGAGACCCAGTACTTC. This sequence encodes CASSFGLAGRETQYF. The chain has TRBV7-6 and TRBJ2-5; 9 nucleotides line up with TRBD2. The V gene's germline CDR1 is SGHVS and CDR2 FNYEAQ. Losses at the gene ends were 3 bases for V and 5 bases for J; bases not matched to a gene: 7. The CDR3 has 15 amino acids.